This T cell receptor (beta chain) was sequenced in a study of cytomegalovirus exposure and HLA in healthy donors. Germline V CDR1 and CDR2: MGHRA, YSYEKL. This CDR3 contains 15 residues. Trimming shortened V by 3 bases and J by 4 bases, and 15 bases separated the two germline ends. In the PCR, 60 Vbeta and 13 Jbeta primers were used. Assay used: immunoSEQ multiplex PCR; TCRdb lists only in-frame clones, some missing. Of 210,000 or so clones detected, 82% appear once; the ten largest clones hold 0.58%. J is TRBJ1-2 and V is TRBV4-1, with TRBD1 as a possible D gene (5 bases). The TCR comes from a woman in her 40s in good health and CMV-seronegative. Sample: PBMCs. The CDR3 DNA follows: TGCGCCAGCAGCCAGGTGACAGAGATGAGCTATGGCTACACCTTC. Its translation: CASSQVTEMSYGYTF.